Listed here are 13 T cell receptor beta chains from one sample, sequenced in a study of CD8+ T cells in alopecia areata. Described treatment: oral pan-JAK inhibitor, 5-10 mg twice daily. Once RNA had been extracted, it was reverse transcribed into cDNA to act as the sequencing template. TCRdb's table, derived via immunoSEQ multiplex PCR, lists solely in-frame clones and lacks some. This table holds 120,000 to 150,000 clones, 80% to 90% found once. The material sequenced was CD8+ T cells sorted from blood, taken at week 4, from a patient treated with tofacitinib. These receptors all stem from a human donor with alopecia areata.

The V gene is TRBV12-5, the J gene TRBJ2-3, with D possibly being TRBD2 (5 bases). Trimming left V 9 bases short and J 1 base short, with 5 bases between. Germline assignment: CDR1 LGHNT and CDR2 FRNRAP. This CDR3 spans 11 amino acids. The CDR3 nucleotides are TGTGCTAGCGGGGGCACAGATACGCAGTATTTT. Protein product: CASGGTDTQYF.

The CDR3, as DNA: TGCGCCAGCAGCCCCACCCCGATGAACACTGAAGCTTTCTTT. It translates to CASSPTPMNTEAFF. The gene calls are TRBV4-1 and TRBJ1-1; D not resolved. V lost 4 bases and J lost 0, with 9 bases in between. The germline V gene has CDR1 MGHRA and CDR2 YSYEKL. CDR3 length equals 14 residues.

This clone appeared many times. The chain is built from TRBV19 and TRBJ2-3; 9 nucleotides line up with TRBD1. This CDR3 is built from 15 residues. The germline V gene has CDR1 LNHDA and CDR2 SQIVND (reference sequence). The V segment lost 8 bases and the J segment 2 bases; nucleotides outside the gene matches: 8. CDR3 sequence: CASRTGTGNTDTQYF. The DNA for the CDR3 is TGTGCCAGTCGAACCGGGACAGGGAACACAGATACGCAGTATTTT.

The chain is built from TRBV5-4 and TRBJ2-1; 8 nucleotides align to TRBD2. After removal of 1 base from V and 2 bases from J, the junction contained 2 bases not matched to a gene. The length of the CDR3 is 15 residues. Germline values: CDR1 SGHNT, CDR2 YYREEE (reference sequence). In nucleotides, the CDR3 is TGTGCCAGCAGCTTGAAACTAGCGGCCTACAATGAGCAGTTCTTC. Translation: CASSLKLAAYNEQFF. The full variable domain, completed using reference TRBV5-4 and TRBJ2-1, is ETGVTQSPTHLIKTRGQQVTLRCSSQSGHNTVSWYQQALGQGPQFIFQYYREEENGRGNFPPRFSGLQFPNYSSELNVNALELDDSALYLCASSLKLAAYNEQFFGPGTRLTVL.

This rearrangement joins TRBV13 to TRBJ2-3, with 10 bases identical to TRBD2. Per the germline V gene, CDR1 is PRHDT and CDR2 is FYEKMQ (reference sequence). With V trimmed by 10 bases and J by 6 bases, 22 bases remained unmatched. This CDR3 has 18 amino acids. This CDR3 is CATLPRLAGPAGIDTQYF. For the CDR3, the DNA is TGTGCCACCCTCCCCCGACTAGCGGGCCCCGCCGGGATCGATACGCAGTATTTT.

V gene TRBV4-3 combines with J gene TRBJ2-7; D unresolved. Germline CDR1 and CDR2: LGHNA and YSLEER. Trimming removed 0 bases from V and 3 bases from J, with 15 bases in between. The CDR3 has 16 residues. This CDR3 reads CASSQEPVVSFYEQYF. The CDR3 region has the DNA TGCGCCAGCAGCCAAGAACCTGTCGTGAGTTTCTACGAGCAGTACTTC.

The chain is built from TRBV15 and TRBJ2-5; D not certain. V was shortened by 0 bases and J by 5 bases, with 10 bases between the two germline ends. Germline assignment: CDR1 LNHNV and CDR2 YYDKDF (reference sequence). This CDR3 contains 14 residues. Here the CDR3 reads CATSRELRPETQYF. CDR3 nucleotide sequence: TGTGCCACCAGCAGAGAGTTGCGCCCCGAGACCCAGTACTTC.

The chain combines TRBV5-4 with TRBJ1-2; 12 nucleotides line up with TRBD1. The length of the CDR3 is 17 residues. In germline, CDR1 is SGHNT, CDR2 YYREEE (reference sequence). Unmatched junction bases numbered 9, after V lost 4 bases and J lost 2 bases. The CDR3: CASSLPGQGALNYGYTF. Here the CDR3 DNA reads TGTGCCAGCAGCCTGCCGGGACAGGGGGCGCTGAACTATGGCTACACCTTC.

The rearrangement uses TRBV7-2 and TRBJ2-7; tentatively, D is TRBD1 (5 bases). From germline, CDR1 is SGHTA and CDR2 FQGNSA. V was pared by 5 bases and J by 0 bases, with 14 bases between. CDR3 length: 15 residues. CDR3 sequence: CASSPGWHSSYEQYF. The CDR3 DNA sequence: TGTGCCAGCAGCCCAGGGTGGCACAGCTCCTACGAGCAGTACTTC.

This clone showed up just once. Here the CDR3 reads CSVSRAGRITDTQYF. In nucleotides, the CDR3 is TGCAGCGTTTCCAGGGCAGGGAGAATCACAGATACGCAGTATTTT. This chain uses TRBV29-1 with TRBJ2-3; D may be TRBD1 or TRBD2 (5 bases each). Germline assignment: CDR1 SQVTM and CDR2 ANQGSEA. The V end lost 5 bases, the J end lost 2 bases, and 17 bases lay between the germline ends. The CDR3 loop spans 15 amino acids.

This clone came up a few times. The chain links TRBV21-1 to TRBJ2-7. TRBV21-1 is given as a pseudogene. This CDR3 is built from 11 residues. CDR3 amino acids: CASSFPYEQYF. CDR3 bases: TGTGCCAGCAGCTTCCCCTACGAGCAGTACTTC.

The chain is built from TRBV27 and TRBJ2-3; D remains ambiguous. Per germline, CDR1 MNHEY and CDR2 SMNVEV (reference sequence). The CDR3 consists of 12 residues. Trimming pared 8 bases from V and 3 bases from J, leaving 9 bases between. The CDR3 loop is CASGMWTDTQYF. DNA for the CDR3: TGTGCCAGCGGCATGTGGACAGATACGCAGTATTTT.

The chain joins TRBV5-6 to TRBJ2-1, with a tentative D call TRBD2 (6 bases). V lost 6 bases, J lost 2 bases, and 9 bases lay in between. Germline CDR1 reads SGHDT; CDR2 reads YYEEEE. This CDR3 has 13 amino acids. The CDR3 nucleotides are TGTGCCAGCAACTCGGGAGCCTACAATGAGCAGTTCTTC. Its translation: CASNSGAYNEQFF.